This T cell receptor (beta chain) emerged from a study of cytomegalovirus exposure and HLA in healthy donors. Overall study findings and caveats: Within an earlier analysis, most TCR beta V segments proved productive either about 90% or about 30% of the time.

The primer mix had 60 Vbeta and 13 Jbeta primers. Sequenced by immunoSEQ multiplex PCR; TCRdb stores in-frame clones only, minus some. The sample lists approximately 160,000 clones, approximately 80% seen once, with approximately 10% in the top ten. The CDR3 loop spans 15 amino acids. From germline, CDR1 is MDHEN and CDR2 SYDVKM. The J segment lost 4 bases and the V segment lost 9 bases, leaving 12 bases of the junction unmatched. In regard to this clone: Its antigen is unidentified.

Sequencing used PBMCs. The V gene is TRBV28, the J gene TRBJ2-7; 10 bases map to TRBD1. The origin of this receptor is a man aged 18 to 29 in good health and CMV-seropositive. CDR3 nucleotides: TGTGCCAGTTGGCGGTCTGGGACAGGGGCATACGAGCAGTACTTC. This codes for CASWRSGTGAYEQYF.